This TCR beta chain was documented in a study of T cell responses to AZD1222 COVID-19 vaccine. Study findings and constraints: Clonal diversity was possibly underestimated, and the donors were mostly white British, with more females. Reportedly, nearly half the spike-specific TCRs target unmutated variant regions. At baseline, just six AZD1222 recipients tested seropositive.

The table came from immunoSEQ multiplex PCR; TCRdb's copy has only in-frame clones and leaves some out. The sample lists roughly 200,000 clones, 90% to 95% occurring once. J gave up 8 bases and V 10 bases, and 16 bases lay outside the gene matches. The CDR3 sequence is 15 residues long. Germline V gene lookup returns CDR1 SGHVS and CDR2 FQNEAQ. This clone was observed a single time. Its cognate antigen is unknown. The material sequenced was peripheral blood, taken on day 0 of MenACWY control vaccination. J is TRBJ1-4 and V is TRBV7-8; TRBD1 matches 7 bases. The sequence derives from an adult in good health. CDR3 coding DNA: TGTGCCACCTTGGCAAGGGGACAGCCAGGCGAAAAACTGTTTTTT. Translation: CATLARGQPGEKLFF.